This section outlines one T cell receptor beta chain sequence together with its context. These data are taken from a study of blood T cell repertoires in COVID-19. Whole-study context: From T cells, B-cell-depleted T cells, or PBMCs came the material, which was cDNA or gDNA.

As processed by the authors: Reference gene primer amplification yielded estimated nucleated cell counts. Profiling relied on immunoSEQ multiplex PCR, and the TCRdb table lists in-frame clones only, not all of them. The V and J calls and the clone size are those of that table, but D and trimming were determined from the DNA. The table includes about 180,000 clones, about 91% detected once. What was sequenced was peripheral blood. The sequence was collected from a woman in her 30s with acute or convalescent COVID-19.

CDR3 sequence (DNA): TGCGCCAGCAGCTTGACCTCGAGGGCACTTCTCCCGACCGGGGAGCTGTTTTTT. Its protein is CASSLTSRALLPTGELFF. V is TRBV5-1 and J is TRBJ2-2, with D maybe TRBD2 (5 bases). The CDR3 consists of 18 residues. Trimming removed 1 base at V and 5 bases at J, with 21 bases between. CDR1 is SGHRS and CDR2 is YFSETQ in the germline V gene. Based on the CDR3 plus reference TRBV5-1 and TRBJ2-2, the full variable domain is KAGVTQTPRYLIKTRGQQVTLSCSPISGHRSVSWYQQTPGQGLQFLFEYFSETQRNKGNFPGRFSGRQFSNSRSEMNVSTLELGDSALYLCASSLTSRALLPTGELFFGEGSRLTVL.